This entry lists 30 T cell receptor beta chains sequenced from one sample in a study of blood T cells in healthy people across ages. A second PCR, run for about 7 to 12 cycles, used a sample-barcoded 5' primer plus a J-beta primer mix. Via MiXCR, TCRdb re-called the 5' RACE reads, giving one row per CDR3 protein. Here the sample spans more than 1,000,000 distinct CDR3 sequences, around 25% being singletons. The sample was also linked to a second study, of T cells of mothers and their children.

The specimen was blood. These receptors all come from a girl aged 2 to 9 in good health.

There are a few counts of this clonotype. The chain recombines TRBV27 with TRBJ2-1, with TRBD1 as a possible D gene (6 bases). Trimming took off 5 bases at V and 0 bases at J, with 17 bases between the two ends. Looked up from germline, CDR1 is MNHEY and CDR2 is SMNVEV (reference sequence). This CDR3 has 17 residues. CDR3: CASSGKTGSSSYNEQFF. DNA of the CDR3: TGTGCCAGCAGTGGAAAGACAGGTTCTTCCTCCTACAATGAGCAGTTCTTC.

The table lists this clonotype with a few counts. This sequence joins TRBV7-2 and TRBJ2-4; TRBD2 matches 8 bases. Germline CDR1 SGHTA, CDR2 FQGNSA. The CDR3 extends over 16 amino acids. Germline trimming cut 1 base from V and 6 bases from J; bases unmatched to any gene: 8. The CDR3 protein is CASSLDWASGLNIQYF. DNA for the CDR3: TGTGCCAGCAGCTTAGATTGGGCTAGCGGGTTAAACATTCAGTACTTC.

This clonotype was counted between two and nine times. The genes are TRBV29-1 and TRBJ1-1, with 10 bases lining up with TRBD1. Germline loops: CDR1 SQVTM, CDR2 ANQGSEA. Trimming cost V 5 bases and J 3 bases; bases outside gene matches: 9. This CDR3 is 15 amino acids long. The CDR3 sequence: CSVTATGGADTEAFF. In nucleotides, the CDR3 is TGCAGCGTTACAGCGACAGGGGGCGCGGACACTGAAGCTTTCTTT.

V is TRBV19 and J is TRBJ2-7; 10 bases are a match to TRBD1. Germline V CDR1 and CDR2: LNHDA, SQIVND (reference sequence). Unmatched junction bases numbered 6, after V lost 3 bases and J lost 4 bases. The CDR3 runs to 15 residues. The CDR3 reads CASSIGGQGEYEQYF. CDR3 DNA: TGTGCCAGTAGTATCGGAGGACAGGGGGAGTACGAGCAGTACTTC.

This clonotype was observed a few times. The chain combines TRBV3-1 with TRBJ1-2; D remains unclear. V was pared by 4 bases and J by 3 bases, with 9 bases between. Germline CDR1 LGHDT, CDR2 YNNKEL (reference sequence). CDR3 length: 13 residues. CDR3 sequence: CASSRSFDYGYTF. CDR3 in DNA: TGTGCCAGCAGCCGTAGCTTCGACTATGGCTACACCTTC. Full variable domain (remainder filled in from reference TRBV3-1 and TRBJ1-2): DTAVSQTPKYLVTQMGNDKSIKCEQNLGHDTMYWYKQDSKKFLKIMFSYNNKELIINETVPNRFSPKSPDKAHLNLHINSLELGDSAVYFCASSRSFDYGYTFGSGTRLTVV.

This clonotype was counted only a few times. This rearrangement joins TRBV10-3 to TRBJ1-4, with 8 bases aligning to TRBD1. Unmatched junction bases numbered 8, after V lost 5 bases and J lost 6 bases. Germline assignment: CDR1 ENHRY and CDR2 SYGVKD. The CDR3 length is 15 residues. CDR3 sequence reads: CAISNVTGEDEKLFF. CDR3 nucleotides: TGTGCCATCAGTAACGTGACAGGGGAGGATGAAAAACTGTTTTTT.

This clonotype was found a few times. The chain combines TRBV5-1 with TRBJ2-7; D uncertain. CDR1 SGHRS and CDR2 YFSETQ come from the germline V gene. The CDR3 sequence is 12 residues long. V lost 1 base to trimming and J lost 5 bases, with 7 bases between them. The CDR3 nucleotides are TGCGCCAGCAGCTTGCCCGGCCACGAGCAGTACTTC. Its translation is CASSLPGHEQYF.

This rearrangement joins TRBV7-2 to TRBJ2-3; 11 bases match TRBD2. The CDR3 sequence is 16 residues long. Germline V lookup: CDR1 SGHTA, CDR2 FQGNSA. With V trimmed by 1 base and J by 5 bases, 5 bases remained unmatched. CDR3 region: CASSLVAGGLRDTQYF. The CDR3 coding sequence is TGTGCCAGCAGCTTAGTAGCGGGGGGGCTTCGAGATACGCAGTATTTT.

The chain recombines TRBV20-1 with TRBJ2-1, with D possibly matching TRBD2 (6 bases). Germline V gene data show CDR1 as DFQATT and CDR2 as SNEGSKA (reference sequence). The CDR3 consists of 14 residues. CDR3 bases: TGCAGCCCAATAGCGGTAATCCTGTACAATGAGCAGTTCTTC. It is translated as CSPIAVILYNEQFF.

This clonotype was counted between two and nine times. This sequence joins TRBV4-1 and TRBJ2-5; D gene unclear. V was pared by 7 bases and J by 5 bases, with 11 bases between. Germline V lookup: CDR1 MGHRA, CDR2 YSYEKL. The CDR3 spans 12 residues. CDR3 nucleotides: TGCGCCAGCACCGGTGTAGGGGAGACCCAGTACTTC. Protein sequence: CASTGVGETQYF.

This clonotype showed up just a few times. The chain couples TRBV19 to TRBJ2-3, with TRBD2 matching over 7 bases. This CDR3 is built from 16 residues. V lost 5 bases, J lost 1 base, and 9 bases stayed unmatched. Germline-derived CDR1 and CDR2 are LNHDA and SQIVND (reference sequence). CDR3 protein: CASSSLLAGGTDTQYF. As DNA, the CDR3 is TGTGCCAGTAGTTCTTTGTTGGCGGGAGGCACAGATACGCAGTATTTT.

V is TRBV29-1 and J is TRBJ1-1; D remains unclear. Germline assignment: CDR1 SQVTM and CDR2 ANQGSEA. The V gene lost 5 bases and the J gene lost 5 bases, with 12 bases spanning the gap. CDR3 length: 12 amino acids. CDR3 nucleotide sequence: TGCAGCGTTCACCTTCGGGGTACTGAAGCTTTCTTT. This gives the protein CSVHLRGTEAFF. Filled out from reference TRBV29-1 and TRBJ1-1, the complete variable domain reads SAVISQKPSRDICQRGTSLTIQCQVDSQVTMMFWYRQQPGQSLTLIATANQGSEATYESGFVIDKFPISRPNLTFSTLTVSNMSPEDSSIYLCSVHLRGTEAFFGQGTRLTVV.

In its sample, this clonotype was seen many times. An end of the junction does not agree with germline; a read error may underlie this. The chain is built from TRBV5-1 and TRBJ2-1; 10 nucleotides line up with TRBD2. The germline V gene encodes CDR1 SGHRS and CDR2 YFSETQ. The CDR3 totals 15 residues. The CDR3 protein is CASSSSGSSYNEQFF. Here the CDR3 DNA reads TGTGCCAGCAGCTCTAGCGGGAGCTCCTACAATGAGCAGTTCTTC.

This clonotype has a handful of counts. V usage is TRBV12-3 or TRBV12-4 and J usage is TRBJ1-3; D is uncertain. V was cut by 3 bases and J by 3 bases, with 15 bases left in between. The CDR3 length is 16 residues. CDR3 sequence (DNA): TGTGCCAGCAGTTTGGGGTTTCCCTCGCATGGAAACACCATATATTTT. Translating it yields CASSLGFPSHGNTIYF.

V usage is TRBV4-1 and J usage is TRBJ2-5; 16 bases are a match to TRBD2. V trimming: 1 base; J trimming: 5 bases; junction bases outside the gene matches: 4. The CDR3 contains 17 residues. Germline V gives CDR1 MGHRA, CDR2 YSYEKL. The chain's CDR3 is CASSQGGLAGGVETQYF. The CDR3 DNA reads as TGCGCCAGCAGCCAAGGGGGACTAGCGGGAGGGGTTGAGACCCAGTACTTC.

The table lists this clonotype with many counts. The CDR3 DNA reads as TGTGCCAGCAGTTCATCAGGGGGAGAGACCCAGTACTTC. It translates to CASSSSGGETQYF. V gene TRBV12-3 or TRBV12-4 combines with J gene TRBJ2-5; 7 bases agree with TRBD1. With V trimmed by 4 bases and J by 4 bases, 3 bases remained unmatched. This CDR3 has 13 residues.

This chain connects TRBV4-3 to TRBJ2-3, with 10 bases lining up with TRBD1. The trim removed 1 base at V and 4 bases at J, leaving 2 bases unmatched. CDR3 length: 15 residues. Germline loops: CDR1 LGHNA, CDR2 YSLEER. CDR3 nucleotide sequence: TGCGCCAGCAGCCAAGTGACAGGGGGCGCAGATACGCAGTATTTT. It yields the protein CASSQVTGGADTQYF.

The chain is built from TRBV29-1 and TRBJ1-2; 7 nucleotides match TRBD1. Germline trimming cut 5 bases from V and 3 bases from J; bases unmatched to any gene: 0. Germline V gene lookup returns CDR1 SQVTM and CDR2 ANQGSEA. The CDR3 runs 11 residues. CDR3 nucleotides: TGCAGCGTTACAGGGGACTATGGCTACACCTTC. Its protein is CSVTGDYGYTF.

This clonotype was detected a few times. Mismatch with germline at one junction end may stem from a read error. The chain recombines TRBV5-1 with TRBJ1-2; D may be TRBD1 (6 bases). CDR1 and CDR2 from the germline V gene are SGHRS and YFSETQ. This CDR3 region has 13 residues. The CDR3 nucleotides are TGCGCCAGCAGCTTAGGGGGAAACTTTGGCTACACCTTC. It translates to CASSLGGNFGYTF.

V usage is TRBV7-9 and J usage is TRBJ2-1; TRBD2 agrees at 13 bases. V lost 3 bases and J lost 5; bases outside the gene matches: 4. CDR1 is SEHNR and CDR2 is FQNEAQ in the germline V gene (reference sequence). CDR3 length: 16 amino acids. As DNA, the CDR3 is TGTGCCAGCAGCTTCGTACTAGCGGGAGGGGACAATGAGCAGTTCTTC. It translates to CASSFVLAGGDNEQFF. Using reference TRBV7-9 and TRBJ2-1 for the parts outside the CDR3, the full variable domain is DTGVSQNPRHKITKRGQNVTFRCDPISEHNRLYWYRQTLGQGPEFLTYFQNEAQLEKSRLLSDRFSAERPKGSFSTLEIQRTEQGDSAMYLCASSFVLAGGDNEQFFGPGTRLTVL.

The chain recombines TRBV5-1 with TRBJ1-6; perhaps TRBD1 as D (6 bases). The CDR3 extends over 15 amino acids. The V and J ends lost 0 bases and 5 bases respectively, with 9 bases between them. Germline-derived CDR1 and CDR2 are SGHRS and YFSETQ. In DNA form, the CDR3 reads TGCGCCAGCAGCTTGGGGCCAGGGGATAATTCACCCCTCCACTTT. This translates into CASSLGPGDNSPLHF.

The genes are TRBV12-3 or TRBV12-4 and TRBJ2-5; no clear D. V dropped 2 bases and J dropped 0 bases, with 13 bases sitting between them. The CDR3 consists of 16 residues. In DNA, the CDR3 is TGTGCCAGCAGTTTACGCGTTACCTTGTACCAAGAGACCCAGTACTTC. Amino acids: CASSLRVTLYQETQYF.

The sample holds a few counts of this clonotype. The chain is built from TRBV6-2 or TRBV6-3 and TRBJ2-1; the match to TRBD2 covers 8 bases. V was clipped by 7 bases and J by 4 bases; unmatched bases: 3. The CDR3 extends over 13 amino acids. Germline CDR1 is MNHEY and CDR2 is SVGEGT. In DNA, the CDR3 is TGTGCCAGCAAACTAGCGGAGTACAATGAGCAGTTCTTC. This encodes CASKLAEYNEQFF.

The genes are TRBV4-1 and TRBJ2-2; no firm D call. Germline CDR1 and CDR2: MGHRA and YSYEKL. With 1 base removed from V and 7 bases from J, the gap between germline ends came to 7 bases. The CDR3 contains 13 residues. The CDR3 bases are TGCGCCAGCAGCCAAGCTGCGAACGGGGAGCTGTTTTTT. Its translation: CASSQAANGELFF.

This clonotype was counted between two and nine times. The CDR3 region is CASIPGTSGGAVRTDTQYF. The CDR3 bases are TGTGCCAGCATCCCAGGGACTAGCGGGGGGGCCGTTCGCACAGATACGCAGTATTTT. This chain joins TRBV12-3 or TRBV12-4 and TRBJ2-3, with 16 bases identical to TRBD2. V was pared by 7 bases and J by 1 base, with 11 bases of the junction left unmatched. The CDR3 extends over 19 amino acids.

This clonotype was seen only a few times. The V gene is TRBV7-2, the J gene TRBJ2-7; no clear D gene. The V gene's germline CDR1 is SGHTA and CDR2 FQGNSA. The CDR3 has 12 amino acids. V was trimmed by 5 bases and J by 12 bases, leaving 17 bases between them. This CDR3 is CASSQTISLLYF. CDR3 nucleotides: TGTGCCAGCAGCCAGACAATAAGCCTGTTGTACTTC.

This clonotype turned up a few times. CDR3: CSAPGLAKYNEQFF. CDR3 coding DNA: TGCAGTGCTCCGGGACTAGCGAAGTACAATGAGCAGTTCTTC. The chain joins TRBV20-1 to TRBJ2-5; TRBD2 aligns across 10 bases. Near its end, the DNA agrees better with TRBJ2-1, so the J call may be wrong. This CDR3 is 14 amino acids long. Germline V CDR1 and CDR2: DFQATT, SNEGSKA (reference sequence).

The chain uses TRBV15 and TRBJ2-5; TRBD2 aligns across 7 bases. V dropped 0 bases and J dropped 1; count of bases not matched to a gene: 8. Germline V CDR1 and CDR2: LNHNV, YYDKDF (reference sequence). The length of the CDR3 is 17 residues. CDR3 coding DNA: TGTGCCACCAGCAGAGATCGAAGCGGGAAACTCCAAGAGACCCAGTACTTC. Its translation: CATSRDRSGKLQETQYF.

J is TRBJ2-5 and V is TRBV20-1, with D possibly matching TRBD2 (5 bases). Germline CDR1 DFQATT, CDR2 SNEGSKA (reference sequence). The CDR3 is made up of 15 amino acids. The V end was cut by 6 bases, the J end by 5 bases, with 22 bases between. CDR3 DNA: TGCAGTGCGCGGCCGACGGACTGGGCAGGCGAGACCCAGTACTTC. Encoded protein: CSARPTDWAGETQYF.

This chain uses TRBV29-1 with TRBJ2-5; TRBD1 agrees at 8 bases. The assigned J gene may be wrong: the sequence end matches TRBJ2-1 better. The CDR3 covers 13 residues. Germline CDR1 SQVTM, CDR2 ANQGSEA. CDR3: CSAVGQGAGEQFF. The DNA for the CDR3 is TGCAGCGCCGTTGGGCAGGGGGCTGGTGAGCAGTTCTTC.